This T cell receptor (beta chain) was retrieved from a study of regulatory T cells in long-lasting Graves disease. Whole-study results and caveats: Possibly, accuracy suffered from the small sample size.

V lost 6 bases, J lost 1 base, and 16 bases lay in between. CDR3 length equals 16 residues. From germline, CDR1 is SNHLY and CDR2 FYNNEI. Building of the TCR beta libraries involved iRepertoire HTBI primers and Arm-PCR of CDR3 regions. TCRdb independently ran MiXCR on the multiplex PCR reads; one entry per CDR3 protein. The table has hundreds of thousands of distinct CDR3 sequences, 16% seen once; the top ten hold about 17%. This clonotype was found many times. The antigen is undetermined. Noted time point: newly diagnosed GD, antithyroid drugs for less than 3 months. The TCR library was prepared using RNA isolated from PBMCs. These data also featured in a second study, about T cells in Graves' hyperthyroidism and ophthalmopathy.

The chain combines TRBV2 with TRBJ2-1, with no clear D. This sample comprised peripheral blood mononuclear cells (PBMCs), obtained at new diagnosis, from a patient treated with antithyroid drugs. This receptor was identified in a woman in her twenties or thirties with Graves disease. CDR3 region: CASSERAASSYNEQFF. The CDR3 DNA is TGTGCCAGCAGCGAACGGGCGGCTAGTTCCTACAATGAGCAGTTCTTC.